Detailed here is one T cell receptor (beta chain). The junction and the germline gene differ at one end; a read error may be behind it. The germline gives CDR1 SEHNR, CDR2 FQNEAQ (reference sequence). The CDR3 is 12 amino acids. After extraction with the RNeasy kit, about 0.45 to 1 ug of the RNA was reverse transcribed using random hexamers. TCR beta CDR3 was amplified by immunoSEQ covering 54 Vbeta and 13 Jbeta. MiXCR, run by TCRdb on the immunoSEQ multiplex PCR reads, gives a single entry per CDR3 protein. The table has some 180,000 distinct CDR3 sequences, approximately 93% seen once; the top ten hold around 0.1%. This record belongs to a study of CD8 T cells in Susac syndrome. From blood CD8+ and CD4+ T cells, TCR beta sequences were generated. Healthy donors served as the controls. They were matched for age and sex. Negative isolation yielded CD8+ and CD4+ T cells; FACS enriched TEMRA cells.

This sequence originates from a human donor in good health. V usage is TRBV7-9 and J usage is TRBJ2-7, with TRBD1 matching 9 bases. Sequencing used CD4+ T cells from PBMCs. The CDR3 DNA is TGTGCCAGCAGCTTCGTACAGGGGGCCGTCAACTTC. Protein sequence: CASSFVQGAVNF. Complete variable domain (other parts from reference TRBV7-9 and TRBJ2-7): DTGVSQNPRHKITKRGQNVTFRCDPISEHNRLYWYRQTLGQGPEFLTYFQNEAQLEKSRLLSDRFSAERPKGSFSTLEIQRTEQGDSAMYLCASSFVQGAVNFGPGTRLTVT.